These 21 T cell receptor beta chains came from one sample sequenced in a study of control samples from healthy donors and cancer patients. Profiled with immunoSEQ multiplex PCR; TCRdb holds only in-frame clones, not every one. The sample lists around 120,000 clones; about 92% were seen once. Sequencing was performed on PBMCs. The origin of the receptors is a man aged 50-60 years with head and neck cancer.

The chain is built from TRBV2 and TRBJ1-3; D is unresolved. The ends were cut back, 3 bases at V and 0 bases at J, with 18 bases in the middle. The CDR3 is 18 amino acids. Germline V gene data show CDR1 as SNHLY and CDR2 as FYNNEI. As DNA, the CDR3 is TGTGCCAGCAGTGACCCCCTCTCGACGCCAGACTCTGGAAACACCATATATTTT. Translation: CASSDPLSTPDSGNTIYF.

This clone showed up just once. This chain connects TRBV5-4 to TRBJ1-1; tentatively, D is TRBD1 (6 bases). Deletions cut 4 bases from V and 4 bases from J, with 20 bases between. The CDR3 sequence is 16 residues long. Germline V gene data show CDR1 as SGHNT and CDR2 as YYREEE (reference sequence). The CDR3 DNA is TGTGCCAGCAGCCCCAGAACCCAGGGGCTGGTCACTGAAGCTTTCTTT. Translating gives CASSPRTQGLVTEAFF.

V and J are TRBV27 and TRBJ1-1; D remains ambiguous. CDR1 and CDR2 from the germline V gene are MNHEY and SMNVEV (reference sequence). The CDR3 is 17 amino acids. Between the trimmed V and J ends, which lost 5 bases and 0 bases, there was a span of 19 bases. CDR3 in amino acids: CASSLTPWTGLNTEAFF. The CDR3, as DNA: TGTGCCAGCAGTCTAACCCCGTGGACGGGTTTGAACACTGAAGCTTTCTTT.

The J gene is TRBJ1-6, the V gene TRBV18, with D maybe TRBD1 (6 bases). This CDR3 contains 15 residues. The ends were cut back, 5 bases at V and 6 bases at J, with 14 bases in the middle. The V gene's germline CDR1 is KGHSH and CDR2 LQKENI. The CDR3 loop reads CASSIAGQTNSPLHF. The CDR3 bases are TGTGCCAGCTCAATCGCCGGACAGACTAATTCACCCCTCCACTTT.

The table lists this clone with a count of one. The gene calls are TRBV18 and TRBJ1-1; the match to TRBD1 covers 8 bases. Germline V lookup: CDR1 KGHSH, CDR2 LQKENI. This CDR3 is built from 15 residues. Losses at the gene ends were 0 bases for V and 2 bases for J; bases not matched to a gene: 2. CDR3 in amino acids: CASSPPQGANTEAFF. CDR3 coding DNA: TGTGCCAGCTCACCACCCCAGGGGGCCAACACTGAAGCTTTCTTT.

V gene TRBV7-6 combines with J gene TRBJ2-5; perhaps TRBD2 as D (5 bases). The V gene's germline CDR1 is SGHVS and CDR2 FNYEAQ. Between the trimmed V and J ends, which lost 5 bases and 7 bases, there was a span of 17 bases. This CDR3 comprises 14 residues. The CDR3 spells CASSPSTTRRTQYF. CDR3 coding DNA: TGTGCCAGCAGCCCTAGCACGACCCGGCGGACCCAGTACTTC.

The chain recombines TRBV9 with TRBJ1-2; D is unresolved. The CDR3 extends over 13 amino acids. V lost 0 bases and J lost 7, with 10 bases in between. The germline CDR1 and CDR2 sequences are SGDLS and YYNGEE. For the CDR3, the DNA is TGTGCCAGCAGCGTAGGCAGGATGGCTGGCTACACCTTC. Translated: CASSVGRMAGYTF.

The chain recombines TRBV5-4 with TRBJ2-5; D gene uncertain. Between the trimmed V and J ends, which lost 1 base and 5 bases, there was a span of 3 bases. The germline V gene has CDR1 SGHNT and CDR2 YYREEE (reference sequence). The CDR3 is 11 residues long. Here the CDR3 DNA reads TGTGCCAGCAGCTTGCGGGAGACCCAGTACTTC. This sequence encodes CASSLRETQYF.

This sequence joins TRBV3-1 (or the pseudogene TRBV3-2) and TRBJ2-3; TRBD2 agrees at 10 bases. The CDR3 is made up of 17 amino acids. V trimming: 4 bases; J trimming: 3 bases; junction bases outside the gene matches: 10. Germline V gene lookup returns CDR1 LGHDT and CDR2 YNNKEL (reference sequence). The CDR3 protein is CASSPRRTSGQTDTQYF. The CDR3 DNA follows: TGTGCCAGCAGCCCCCGTCGGACTAGCGGACAAACAGATACGCAGTATTTT.

The gene calls are TRBV18 and TRBJ1-2, with 7 positions matching TRBD1. There are 15 residues in the CDR3. The germline gives CDR1 KGHSH, CDR2 LQKENI. The V gene end was trimmed by 3 bases and the J gene end by 3 bases; junction bases not matched to a gene: 7. CDR3 loop: CASSPIHDRDYGYTF. The CDR3 nucleotides are TGTGCCAGCTCACCCATTCACGACAGGGACTATGGCTACACCTTC.

V and J are TRBV7-9 and TRBJ2-1; the match to TRBD1 covers 10 bases. Germline values: CDR1 SEHNR, CDR2 FQNEAQ (reference sequence). The CDR3 loop spans 16 amino acids. V trimming: 2 bases; J trimming: 7 bases; junction bases outside the gene matches: 8. CDR3 sequence (DNA): TGTGCCAGCAGCTTACTTGGACAGGGGGTTTGGAATGAGCAGTTCTTC. Its translation: CASSLLGQGVWNEQFF.

The chain carries TRBV5-8 and TRBJ2-2; D not certain. Germline V gene data show CDR1 as SGHTS and CDR2 as YDEGEE. V was pared by 0 bases and J by 1 base, with 7 bases between. There are 15 residues in the CDR3. As DNA, the CDR3 is TGTGCCAGCAGCTTGGAGGTCCAGAACACCGGGGAGCTGTTTTTT. It yields the protein CASSLEVQNTGELFF.

This sequence joins TRBV27 and TRBJ1-2; maybe TRBD1 (6 bases). Trimming took off 5 bases at V and 7 bases at J, with 11 bases between the two ends. Per germline, CDR1 MNHEY and CDR2 SMNVEV (reference sequence). CDR3 size: 12 residues. DNA of the CDR3: TGTGCCAGCAGTAAGGGGGTGGGTGGCTACACCTTC. This translates into CASSKGVGGYTF.

V is TRBV5-1 and J is TRBJ2-3; tentatively, D is TRBD1 (6 bases). V was shortened by 3 bases and J by 6 bases, with 14 bases between the two germline ends. CDR1 is SGHRS, CDR2 YFSETQ, per germline. The CDR3 has 14 amino acids. CDR3 amino acids: CASSSGQLLDTQYF. The CDR3 DNA reads as TGCGCCAGCAGCTCAGGACAGCTGCTCGATACGCAGTATTTT.

This clone is a singleton in its sample. This chain connects TRBV6-4 to TRBJ2-1; D is perhaps TRBD1 (6 bases). Germline V lookup: CDR1 MRHNA, CDR2 SNTAGT. Trimming left V 3 bases short and J 1 base short, with 13 bases between. This CDR3 is 16 amino acids long. Here the CDR3 reads CASSEEMGTSYNEQFF. In DNA, the CDR3 is TGTGCCAGCAGTGAAGAAATGGGGACATCCTACAATGAGCAGTTCTTC.

This sequence joins TRBV7-9 and TRBJ1-2; perhaps TRBD1 as D (6 bases). Deletions cut 2 bases from V and 1 base from J, with 8 bases between. Germline CDR1 is SEHNR and CDR2 is FQNEAQ (reference sequence). This CDR3 is built from 14 residues. Here the CDR3 reads CASSLWTDNYGYTF. CDR3 bases: TGTGCCAGCAGCTTATGGACAGATAACTATGGCTACACCTTC.

The chain recombines TRBV11-2 with TRBJ2-5; either TRBD1 or TRBD2 may supply D (5 bases each). Trimming left V 1 base short and J 1 base short, with 13 bases between. The CDR3 loop spans 16 amino acids. The V gene's germline CDR1 is SGHAT and CDR2 FQNNGV. The CDR3 region is CASSLAPGPPQETQYF. The CDR3 nucleotides are TGTGCCAGCAGCTTAGCTCCGGGACCCCCCCAAGAGACCCAGTACTTC.

DNA for the CDR3: TGTGCCAGCAGCTTAAGGCCCGGGACCCTAGATACGCAGTATTTT. This gives the protein CASSLRPGTLDTQYF. This chain uses TRBV7-3 with TRBJ2-3; either TRBD1 or TRBD2 may fit D (5 bases each). Germline V CDR1 and CDR2: SGHTA, FQGTGA. There are 15 residues in the CDR3. The V end was cut by 1 base, the J end by 5 bases, with 13 bases between.

The rearrangement joins TRBV19 to TRBJ1-4, with D hard to call. Germline CDR1 reads LNHDA; CDR2 reads SQIVND (reference sequence). This CDR3 is built from 16 residues. Trimming stripped 5 bases from V and 0 bases from J, with 13 bases between. The CDR3 sequence is CASSYVFAATNEKLFF. CDR3 DNA: TGTGCCAGTAGTTACGTGTTCGCGGCAACTAATGAAAAACTGTTTTTT.

The chain uses TRBV6-2 or TRBV6-3 and TRBJ2-3; maybe TRBD1 (6 bases). V was pared by 6 bases and J by 1 base, with 14 bases between. Per the germline V gene, CDR1 is MNHEY and CDR2 is SVGEGT. The CDR3 sequence is 15 residues long. CDR3 nucleotide sequence: TGTGCCAGCAGCCACGTGGGGGCGGGCACAGATACGCAGTATTTT. It translates to CASSHVGAGTDTQYF.

J is TRBJ1-1 and V is TRBV28; unclear D gene. Per the germline V gene, CDR1 is MDHEN and CDR2 is SYDVKM. V lost 5 bases and J lost 7, with 14 bases in between. The CDR3 contains 13 residues. The CDR3 bases are TGTGCCAGCAGTATAACAGCTCAACGTGAAGCTTTCTTT. Amino acids: CASSITAQREAFF.